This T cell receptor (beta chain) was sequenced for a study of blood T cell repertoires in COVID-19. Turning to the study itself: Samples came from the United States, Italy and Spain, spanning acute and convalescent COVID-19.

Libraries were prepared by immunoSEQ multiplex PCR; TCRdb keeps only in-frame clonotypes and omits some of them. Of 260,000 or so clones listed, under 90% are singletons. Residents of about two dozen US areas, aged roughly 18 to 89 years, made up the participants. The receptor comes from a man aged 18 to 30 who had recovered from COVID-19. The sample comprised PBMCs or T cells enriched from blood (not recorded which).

CDR3 in amino acids: CASSLRQGGEKLFF. For the CDR3, the DNA is TGTGCCAGCAGCCTTAGACAGGGGGGTGAAAAACTGTTTTTT. The chain uses TRBV7-6 and TRBJ1-4; TRBD1 agrees at 9 bases. Trimming cost V 5 bases and J 7 bases; bases outside gene matches: 5. The CDR3 extends over 14 amino acids. In germline, CDR1 is SGHVS, CDR2 FNYEAQ. The full variable domain, in which reference TRBV7-6 and TRBJ1-4 provide the parts outside the CDR3, is GAGVSQSPRYKVTKRGQDVALRCDPISGHVSLYWYRQALGQGPEFLTYFNYEAQQDKSGLPNDRFSAERPEGSISTLTIQRTEQRDSAMYRCASSLRQGGEKLFFGSGTQLSVL.